The 9 T cell receptor beta chains below come from one sample, sequenced in a study of CD8 T cells in Susac syndrome. Reverse transcription of 0.5 to 1 ug RNA was carried out with random hexamers. One entry per CDR3 protein, called by TCRdb with MiXCR from the immunoSEQ multiplex PCR reads. The sample lists fewer than 150,000 distinct CDR3 sequences; 85% to 95% were seen once. The specimen sequenced was CD4+ T cells from PBMCs. The receptors derive from a human donor with multiple sclerosis.

The chain joins TRBV3-1 to TRBJ1-1; D possibly corresponds to TRBD1 (5 bases). The CDR3 is made up of 14 amino acids. V dropped 0 bases and J dropped 4 bases, with 9 bases sitting between them. Germline CDR1 reads LGHDT; CDR2 reads YNNKEL (reference sequence). The CDR3 DNA is TGTGCCAGCAGCCAAGACGGGACGGGCACTGAAGCTTTCTTT. This gives the protein CASSQDGTGTEAFF. The full variable domain, its missing parts supplied by reference TRBV3-1 and TRBJ1-1, is DTAVSQTPKYLVTQMGNDKSIKCEQNLGHDTMYWYKQDSKKFLKIMFSYNNKELIINETVPNRFSPKSPDKAHLNLHINSLELGDSAVYFCASSQDGTGTEAFFGQGTRLTVV.

V and J are TRBV30 and TRBJ1-1; a possible D gene is TRBD1 (6 bases). V was cut by 2 bases and J by 3 bases, with 10 bases left in between. Germline V gene sequence: CDR1 GTSNPN, CDR2 SVGIG (reference sequence). The CDR3 is 13 amino acids. CDR3 DNA sequence: TGTGCCTGGAGTCGAGGGGGGGACACTGAAGCTTTCTTT. It codes for CAWSRGGDTEAFF.

The chain combines TRBV2 with TRBJ1-1; TRBD1 is a possible D gene (6 bases). The CDR3 spans 14 residues. Trimming stripped 6 bases from V and 0 bases from J, with 11 bases between. Germline lookup yields CDR1 SNHLY and CDR2 FYNNEI. CDR3 DNA: TGTGCCAGCAGATACAGGGCGATGAACACTGAAGCTTTCTTT. This encodes CASRYRAMNTEAFF.

This clonotype was found once. This sequence joins TRBV2 and TRBJ2-6; D remains unclear. V lost 11 bases and J lost 4, with 9 bases in between. This CDR3 has 12 amino acids. Germline assignment: CDR1 SNHLY and CDR2 FYNNEI. CDR3 sequence: CAGFTGANVLTF. The CDR3 DNA reads TGTGCCGGTTTCACCGGGGCCAACGTCCTGACTTTC.

The V gene is TRBV20-1, the J gene TRBJ2-4, with D possibly being TRBD1 or TRBD2 (6 bases each). Germline-derived CDR1 and CDR2 are DFQATT and SNEGSKA (reference sequence). V gave up 7 bases and J gave up 3 bases, with 16 bases separating them. CDR3 length equals 14 residues. The CDR3 DNA reads as TGCAGTGGAACCGGGGGCGCTGGCAAAAACATTCAGTACTTC. Encoded protein: CSGTGGAGKNIQYF.

The rearrangement joins TRBV5-1 to TRBJ2-5, with TRBD1 identical over 8 bases. The CDR3 covers 14 residues. J gave up 5 bases and V 4 bases, and 7 bases lay outside the gene matches. Germline CDR1 is SGHRS and CDR2 is YFSETQ. The CDR3 DNA follows: TGCGCCAGCAGCCGACAGGGGTTGGCTGAGACCCAGTACTTC. The encoded protein is CASSRQGLAETQYF.

The chain has TRBV5-1 and TRBJ2-7; no clear D gene. Per the germline V gene, CDR1 is SGHRS and CDR2 is YFSETQ. This CDR3 is 13 amino acids long. Trimming pared 4 bases from V and 7 bases from J, leaving 15 bases between. Here the CDR3 reads CASSPVPPREQYF. The CDR3, as DNA: TGCGCCAGCAGCCCCGTCCCACCGAGGGAGCAGTACTTC. Using reference TRBV5-1 and TRBJ2-7 for the parts outside the CDR3, the full variable domain is KAGVTQTPRYLIKTRGQQVTLSCSPISGHRSVSWYQQTPGQGLQFLFEYFSETQRNKGNFPGRFSGRQFSNSRSEMNVSTLELGDSALYLCASSPVPPREQYFGPGTRLTVT.

This clonotype was picked up one time. DNA of the CDR3: TGTGCCAGCAGCTTAGAAGGAGGTGATCAGCCCCAGCATTTT. Its protein product is CASSLEGGDQPQHF. This chain links TRBV7-9 with TRBJ1-5; D not resolved. This CDR3 comprises 14 residues. Trimming took 1 base from V and 5 from J, leaving 9 bases between them. Germline assignment: CDR1 SEHNR and CDR2 FQNEAQ (reference sequence).

The rearrangement uses TRBV20-1 and TRBJ2-7; D unresolved. The CDR3 runs to 16 residues. The ends were cut back, 0 bases at V and 2 bases at J, with 17 bases in the middle. The germline gives CDR1 DFQATT, CDR2 SNEGSKA (reference sequence). The CDR3 nucleotides read TGCAGTGCTAGAGATCATCCTCCTCAACCCCCCTACGAGCAGTACTTC. Its translation: CSARDHPPQPPYEQYF.